Included here is one T cell receptor (beta chain) sequence, with context. This specimen comes from a study of neurological immune-mediated disorders. Germline values: CDR1 MNHNY, CDR2 SVGAGI (reference sequence). The V and J ends lost 0 bases and 0 bases, in that order; junction bases with no gene match: 11. This CDR3 region has 20 residues. TCRdb passed the 5' RACE reads through MiXCR, listing each CDR3 protein once. The repertoire holds 84,000 or so distinct CDR3 sequences, with under 13% as singletons. The receptor was derived from a man aged 35 to 55 in good health. This chain connects TRBV6-6 to TRBJ2-1; 10 bases are shared with TRBD2. The sequenced sample consisted of PBMCs. As DNA, the CDR3 is TGTGCCAGCAGTTACTCGTCTTTAGCGGGAGGCGGGAGCTCCTACAATGAGCAGTTCTTC. This gives the protein CASSYSSLAGGGSSYNEQFF.